The 32 T cell receptor beta chains given below trace back to one sample, sequenced in a study of identical twins (dated by TCRdb to 2015 to 2016). The protocol used for the library was 5' RACE. Sequencing used an Illumina HiSeq 2000. TCRdb took the public reads, trimmed them with fastp at Q25, ran MiXCR for clone calling and kept in-frame beta chains. CDR3 protein sequences are deduplicated, and each keeps its most common genes and DNA. For this sample the table gives 750,000 to 950,000 distinct CDR3 sequences, of which over 9% were detected only once. Around 1.6% of the sample goes to the ten largest clones. These data also featured in a second study, about yellow fever vaccine responses in identical twins.

The specimen was PBMCs. These receptors originate from a woman under 30 in good health.

The chain uses TRBV7-9 and TRBJ2-5; 9 nucleotides line up with TRBD2. Germline CDR1 reads SEHNR; CDR2 reads FQNEAQ (reference sequence). CDR3 length: 16 amino acids. The junction had 8 bases not matched to a gene; V was cut back by 5 bases and J by 1 base. In DNA form, the CDR3 reads TGTGCCAGCAGCCCCCTGCGGACTAGCGCCCAAGAGACCCAGTACTTC. Amino acids: CASSPLRTSAQETQYF.

This clonotype was seen a few times. The chain combines TRBV2 with TRBJ2-1, with 11 bases identical to TRBD2. With 11 bases clipped from V and 5 bases from J, the junction kept 11 bases outside the gene matches. CDR1 is SNHLY and CDR2 is FYNNEI in the germline V gene. The CDR3 totals 15 residues. The CDR3 DNA reads as TGTGCCGCCAGCAATCTGGGACTAGCGGACAATGAGCAGTTCTTC. Residues: CAASNLGLADNEQFF.

This clonotype was detected a few times. The CDR3 spells CASGEGAELTDTQYF. The CDR3 DNA is TGTGCCAGTGGGGAGGGGGCGGAGCTCACAGATACGCAGTATTTT. The chain uses TRBV2 and TRBJ2-3, with D perhaps given as TRBD1 or TRBD2 (7 bases each). Germline lookup yields CDR1 SNHLY and CDR2 FYNNEI. The CDR3 is 15 residues long. V was clipped by 9 bases and J by 2 bases, with 18 bases between them. Full variable domain (missing parts from reference TRBV2 and TRBJ2-3): EPEVTQTPSHQVTQMGQEVILRCVPISNHLYFYWYRQILGQKVEFLVSFYNNEISEKSEIFDDQFSVERPDGSNFTLKIRSTKLEDSAMYFCASGEGAELTDTQYFGPGTRLTVL.

On this clonotype: This clone may be a read error of a much larger clone one base away. V usage is TRBV27 and J usage is TRBJ2-5; no reliable D call. This CDR3 contains 13 residues. Trimming took 2 bases from V and 2 from J, leaving 6 bases between them. Germline assignment: CDR1 MNHEY and CDR2 SMNVEV (reference sequence). The CDR3 sequence: CASSLNGQETQYF. As DNA, the CDR3 is TGTGCCAGCAGTTTAAACGGACAAGAGACCCAGTACTTC.

A few counts support this clonotype. V gene TRBV6-5 combines with J gene TRBJ1-1; TRBD1 matches at 7 bases. The V segment lost 2 bases and the J segment 5 bases; nucleotides outside the gene matches: 5. There are 14 residues in the CDR3. Per germline, CDR1 MNHEY and CDR2 SVGAGI. CDR3 sequence reads: CASSYKTGRTEAFF. In nucleotides, the CDR3 is TGTGCCAGCAGTTACAAGACAGGGCGGACTGAAGCTTTCTTT.

The chain uses TRBV19 and TRBJ2-1; 9 bases agree with TRBD1. Per the germline V gene, CDR1 is LNHDA and CDR2 is SQIVND (reference sequence). The CDR3 loop spans 15 amino acids. J gave up 5 bases and V 6 bases, and 8 bases lay outside the gene matches. The CDR3 is CASRTGTGSNNEQFF. The CDR3 DNA sequence: TGTGCCAGTAGAACCGGGACAGGGTCCAACAATGAGCAGTTCTTC.

This clonotype came up a few times. The chain recombines TRBV7-9 with TRBJ1-2; maybe TRBD1 (6 bases). The CDR3 totals 14 residues. With 4 bases removed from V and 4 bases from J, the gap between germline ends came to 13 bases. Per the germline V gene, CDR1 is SEHNR and CDR2 is FQNEAQ (reference sequence). Here the CDR3 reads CASSSDRTTYGYTF. DNA of the CDR3: TGTGCCAGCAGCTCAGACAGGACTACCTATGGCTACACCTTC.

This clonotype has only a few counts. The V gene is TRBV9, the J gene TRBJ1-6; the D is unclear. The germline V gene encodes CDR1 SGDLS and CDR2 YYNGEE. This CDR3 comprises 14 residues. Trimming removed 3 bases at V and 7 bases at J, with 11 bases between. The CDR3 here is CASSESLGNSPLHF. CDR3 DNA sequence: TGTGCCAGCAGCGAAAGCCTGGGAAATTCACCCCTCCACTTT.

The chain has TRBV5-6 and TRBJ2-6, with 7 bases that match TRBD2. CDR3 length: 14 amino acids. CDR1 is SGHDT and CDR2 is YYEEEE in the germline V gene. The ends lost 4 bases at V and 4 bases at J; junction bases unmatched: 2. This CDR3 is CASSKGGGANVLTF. The CDR3 DNA reads as TGTGCCAGCAGCAAGGGAGGGGGGGCCAACGTCCTGACTTTC. The full variable domain, its missing parts supplied by reference TRBV5-6 and TRBJ2-6, is DAGVTQSPTHLIKTRGQQVTLRCSPKSGHDTVSWYQQALGQGPQFIFQYYEEEERQRGNFPDRFSGHQFPNYSSELNVNALLLGDSALYLCASSKGGGANVLTFGAGSRLTVL.

V and J are TRBV4-2 and TRBJ2-3, with 10 bases identical to TRBD2. The J segment lost 4 bases and the V segment lost 0 bases, leaving 1 base of the junction unmatched. Germline-derived CDR1 and CDR2 are LGHNA and YNFKEQ. The CDR3 has 15 residues. DNA of the CDR3: TGTGCCAGCAGCCAAGAAGCGGGAGGGCCAGATACGCAGTATTTT. As protein: CASSQEAGGPDTQYF.

J is TRBJ2-3 and V is TRBV5-1; the D gene is possibly TRBD1 (5 bases). Trimming left V 2 bases short and J 2 bases short, with 15 bases between. Germline CDR1 reads SGHRS; CDR2 reads YFSETQ. The CDR3 extends over 16 amino acids. The CDR3 DNA reads as TGCGCCAGCAGCTTCACAGGTTCCGAATTCACAGATACGCAGTATTTT. Protein sequence: CASSFTGSEFTDTQYF.

The J gene is TRBJ2-3, the V gene TRBV14; D is ambiguous. CDR3 length: 14 amino acids. CDR1 and CDR2 from the germline V gene are SGHDN and FVKESK. The V end lost 1 base, the J end lost 1 base, and 6 bases lay between the germline ends. This chain's CDR3 is CASSQGLRTDTQYF. CDR3 DNA sequence: TGTGCCAGCAGCCAAGGACTCCGCACAGATACGCAGTATTTT.

The chain recombines TRBV12-3 or TRBV12-4 with TRBJ2-3; D is perhaps TRBD1 or TRBD2 (5 bases each). This CDR3 has 15 amino acids. The germline V and J ends were trimmed by 6 bases and 2 bases, with 15 bases remaining between them. The CDR3 bases are TGTGCCAGCAGCCCCGAGAGGGGCCCCACAGATACGCAGTATTTT. It encodes CASSPERGPTDTQYF.

The rearrangement links TRBV25-1 to TRBJ2-3, with TRBD1 as a possible D gene (6 bases). Germline V CDR1 and CDR2: MGHDK, SYGVNS. This CDR3 has 19 residues. Trimming took 4 bases from V and 0 from J, leaving 23 bases between them. The CDR3 loop reads CASSVPIDRMPSSTDTQYF. DNA for the CDR3: TGTGCCAGCAGTGTCCCAATTGACAGGATGCCTTCTAGCACAGATACGCAGTATTTT.

V and J are TRBV29-1 and TRBJ2-1, with D unresolved. Germline CDR1 SQVTM, CDR2 ANQGSEA. This CDR3 has 12 amino acids. V shed 5 bases and J shed 5 bases, with 10 bases lying between them. The CDR3: CSVYGENNEQFF. DNA of the CDR3: TGCAGCGTTTATGGCGAGAACAATGAGCAGTTCTTC.

This clonotype has a count of ten or more. For the CDR3, the DNA is TGTGCCAGCAGCCCTCAGACAGGGGAGCAGTTCTTC. Translating it yields CASSPQTGEQFF. The rearrangement uses TRBV12-3 or TRBV12-4 and TRBJ2-1; 7 bases are shared with TRBD1. V was pared by 6 bases and J by 10 bases, with 6 bases of the junction left unmatched. CDR3 length equals 12 residues.

This clonotype was seen only a few times. In DNA, the CDR3 is TGCAGTTCGCAGGGGGGACGAGCTTACAATGAGCAGTTCTTC. Translating gives CSSQGGRAYNEQFF. The chain recombines TRBV20-1 with TRBJ2-1; D might be TRBD1 (7 bases). This CDR3 region has 14 residues. Per germline, CDR1 DFQATT and CDR2 SNEGSKA (reference sequence). The V and J ends lost 8 bases and 4 bases respectively, with 18 bases between them.

This clonotype was detected once. The chain carries TRBV27 and TRBJ2-7, with TRBD1 matching over 9 bases. With V trimmed by 5 bases and J by 5 bases, 10 bases remained unmatched. The germline V gene has CDR1 MNHEY and CDR2 SMNVEV (reference sequence). The CDR3 is made up of 15 amino acids. CDR3 nucleotide sequence: TGTGCCAGCAGTCTGACAGGGGGTCCGGCCCACGAGCAGTACGTC. Protein: CASSLTGGPAHEQYV.

Written as DNA, the CDR3 is TGCGCCAGCAGCTTGGCCCTGACAGCGGGGAACACTGAAGCTTTCTTT. Protein: CASSLALTAGNTEAFF. The J gene is TRBJ1-1, the V gene TRBV5-1; tentative D call: TRBD1 (5 bases). The germline V gene encodes CDR1 SGHRS and CDR2 YFSETQ. This CDR3 is built from 16 residues. V shed 0 bases and J shed 1 base, with 13 bases lying between them.

This clonotype has more than one count but fewer than ten. V usage is TRBV15 and J usage is TRBJ1-3; D is unresolved. Germline V gives CDR1 LNHNV, CDR2 YYDKDF (reference sequence). V was cut by 0 bases and J by 4 bases, with 10 bases left in between. CDR3 length: 15 amino acids. The chain's CDR3 is CATSRDAGIGNTIYF. CDR3 in DNA: TGTGCCACCAGCAGAGATGCGGGGATCGGAAACACCATATATTTT.

The rearrangement uses TRBV10-3 and TRBJ2-3; 8 bases agree with TRBD2. Per the germline V gene, CDR1 is ENHRY and CDR2 is SYGVKD. The V segment lost 0 bases and the J segment 2 bases; nucleotides outside the gene matches: 1. The CDR3 runs 15 residues. DNA of the CDR3: TGTGCCATCAGTGAGTCTAGCGGGGACACAGATACGCAGTATTTT. Its protein product is CAISESSGDTDTQYF.

This sequence joins TRBV5-1 and TRBJ1-2; 8 bases agree with TRBD1. This CDR3 is built from 18 residues. V was clipped by 0 bases and J by 7 bases; unmatched bases: 17. Per the germline V gene, CDR1 is SGHRS and CDR2 is YFSETQ. CDR3 nucleotide sequence: TGCGCCAGCAGCTTGGCCAAGCCCGGGACAGGACCTGCGGGTGGCTACACCTTC. Encoded protein: CASSLAKPGTGPAGGYTF.

The J gene is TRBJ1-2, the V gene TRBV25-1; no reliable D call. The CDR3 covers 15 residues. Germline CDR1 reads MGHDK; CDR2 reads SYGVNS. Trimming removed 3 bases from V and 1 base from J, with 12 bases in between. The CDR3 DNA follows: TGTGCCAGCAGTGATATGGGAGTACTTAACTATGGCTACACCTTC. It encodes CASSDMGVLNYGYTF.

The V call is TRBV6-5, the J call TRBJ2-7, with 8 bases lining up with TRBD2. The CDR3 is 12 amino acids. Germline V CDR1 and CDR2: MNHEY, SVGAGI. DNA of the CDR3: TGTTCAACTAGCGGCGAACTCTACGAGCAGTACTTC. It codes for CSTSGELYEQYF.

This clonotype was observed many times. J is TRBJ2-3 and V is TRBV5-1, with TRBD2 matching over 9 bases. Looked up from germline, CDR1 is SGHRS and CDR2 is YFSETQ. The CDR3 length is 15 residues. V was pared by 4 bases and J by 2 bases, with 5 bases of the junction left unmatched. CDR3 in amino acids: CASSLTSGNTDTQYF. CDR3 sequence (DNA): TGCGCCAGCAGCCTGACTAGCGGTAACACAGATACGCAGTATTTT.

This clonotype was seen at least ten times. The rearrangement links TRBV4-2 to TRBJ2-3; 8 nucleotides agree with TRBD1. The CDR3 spans 15 residues. Germline CDR1 is LGHNA and CDR2 is YNFKEQ. V lost 4 bases, J lost 1 base, and 4 bases stayed unmatched. CDR3 DNA sequence: TGTGCCAGCAGCCGAGACAGGGGCGGCACAGATACGCAGTATTTT. The encoded protein is CASSRDRGGTDTQYF.

The CDR3 sequence: CASSDGLGTDTQYF. The CDR3 bases are TGTGCCAGCAGTGATGGACTCGGCACAGATACGCAGTATTTT. The rearrangement joins TRBV12-3 or TRBV12-4 to TRBJ2-3, with a possible D match to TRBD2 (5 bases). CDR3 length: 14 amino acids. The V gene lost 5 bases and the J gene lost 1 base, with 10 bases spanning the gap.

The chain has TRBV27 and TRBJ2-5, with 8 bases that match TRBD1. CDR1 MNHEY and CDR2 SMNVEV come from the germline V gene (reference sequence). V lost 7 bases, J lost 4 bases, and 17 bases stayed unmatched. The CDR3 has 17 amino acids. CDR3 region: CASTPSSGGLGRETQYF. CDR3 in DNA: TGTGCCAGCACCCCGAGTTCAGGGGGCCTGGGGCGAGAGACCCAGTACTTC.

This clonotype showed up just a few times. The chain joins TRBV3-1 to TRBJ2-2; D is tentatively TRBD1 or TRBD2 (5 bases each). The CDR3 is 15 amino acids. Trimming took 0 bases from V and 9 from J, leaving 14 bases between them. The germline V gene has CDR1 LGHDT and CDR2 YNNKEL (reference sequence). CDR3 coding DNA: TGTGCCAGCAGCCAAGATATGACAGCGACTAGGGAGCTGTTTTTT. Its protein product is CASSQDMTATRELFF.

This clonotype was counted a few times. The chain joins TRBV10-3 to TRBJ2-1; a possible D gene is TRBD1 (5 bases). The V end was cut by 9 bases, the J end by 0 bases, with 15 bases between. Germline loops: CDR1 ENHRY, CDR2 SYGVKD. CDR3 length equals 15 residues. CDR3 nucleotide sequence: TGTGCCATAGATCAGACAGCGAGCTCCTACAATGAGCAGTTCTTC. This sequence encodes CAIDQTASSYNEQFF.

This chain links TRBV12-3 or TRBV12-4 with TRBJ2-1; D might be TRBD2 (5 bases). V was pared by 5 bases and J by 8 bases, with 16 bases between. The CDR3 is made up of 14 amino acids. CDR3 protein: CASSPHPYGDEQFF. The CDR3 coding sequence is TGTGCCAGCAGTCCCCACCCCTACGGGGATGAGCAGTTCTTC.

This clonotype was recorded a few times. This chain connects TRBV28 to TRBJ2-1; 10 bases line up with TRBD1. This CDR3 spans 14 amino acids. Germline V gene data show CDR1 as MDHEN and CDR2 as SYDVKM. V was pared by 6 bases and J by 3 bases, with 2 bases of the junction left unmatched. CDR3 nucleotide sequence: TGTGCCAGCAGGGGACAGGGGTTCTACAATGAGCAGTTCTTC. It is translated as CASRGQGFYNEQFF.